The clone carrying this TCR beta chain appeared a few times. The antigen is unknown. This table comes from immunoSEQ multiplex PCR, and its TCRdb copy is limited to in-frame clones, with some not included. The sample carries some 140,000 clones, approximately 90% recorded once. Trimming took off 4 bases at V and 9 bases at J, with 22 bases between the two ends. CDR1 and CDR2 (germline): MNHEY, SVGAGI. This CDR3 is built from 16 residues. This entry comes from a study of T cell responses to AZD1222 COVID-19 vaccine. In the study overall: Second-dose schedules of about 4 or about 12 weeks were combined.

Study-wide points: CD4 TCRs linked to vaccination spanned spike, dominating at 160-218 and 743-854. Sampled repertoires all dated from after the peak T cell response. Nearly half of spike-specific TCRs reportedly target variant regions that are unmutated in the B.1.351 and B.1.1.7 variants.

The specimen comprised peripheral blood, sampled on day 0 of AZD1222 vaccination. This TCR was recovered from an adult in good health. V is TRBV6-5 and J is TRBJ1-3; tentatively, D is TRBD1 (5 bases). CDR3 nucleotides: TGTGCCAGCAGTTCCGACCCCGGGACCCCACGGGGCACCATATATTTT. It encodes CASSSDPGTPRGTIYF.